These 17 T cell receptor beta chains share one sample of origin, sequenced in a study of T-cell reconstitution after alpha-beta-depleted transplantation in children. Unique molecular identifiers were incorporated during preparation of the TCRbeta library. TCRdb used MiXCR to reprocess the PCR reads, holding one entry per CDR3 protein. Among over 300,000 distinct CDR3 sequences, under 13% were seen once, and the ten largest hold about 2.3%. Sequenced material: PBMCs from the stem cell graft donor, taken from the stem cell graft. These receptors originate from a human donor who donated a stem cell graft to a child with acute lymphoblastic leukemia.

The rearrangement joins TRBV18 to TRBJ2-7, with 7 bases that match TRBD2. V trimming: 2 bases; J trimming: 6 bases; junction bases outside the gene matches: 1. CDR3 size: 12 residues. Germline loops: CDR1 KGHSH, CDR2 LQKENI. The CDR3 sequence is CASSPAGAEQYF. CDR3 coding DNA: TGTGCCAGCTCACCAGCGGGAGCCGAGCAGTACTTC.

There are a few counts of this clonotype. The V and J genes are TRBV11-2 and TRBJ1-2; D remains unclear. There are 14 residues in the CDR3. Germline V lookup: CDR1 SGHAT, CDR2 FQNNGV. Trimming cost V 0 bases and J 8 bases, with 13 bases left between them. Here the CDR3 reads CASSLDAGVKGYTF. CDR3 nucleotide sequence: TGTGCCAGCAGCTTAGACGCCGGGGTAAAGGGCTACACCTTC.

In DNA form, the CDR3 reads TGTGCCAGCAGTTCCCCCAGACTAGCGGGAGGGCGTACGCAGTATTTT. This translates into CASSSPRLAGGRTQYF. V is TRBV28 and J is TRBJ2-3; TRBD2 matches at 14 bases. After removal of 4 bases from V and 8 bases from J, the junction contained 8 bases not matched to a gene. Germline CDR1 MDHEN, CDR2 SYDVKM. The CDR3 runs 16 residues. The entire variable domain, with the rest obtained from reference TRBV28 and TRBJ2-3, is as follows: DVKVTQSSRYLVKRTGEKVFLECVQDMDHENMFWYRQDPGLGLRLIYFSYDVKMKEKGDIPEGYSVSREKKERFSLILESASTNQTSMYLCASSSPRLAGGRTQYFGPGTRLTVL.

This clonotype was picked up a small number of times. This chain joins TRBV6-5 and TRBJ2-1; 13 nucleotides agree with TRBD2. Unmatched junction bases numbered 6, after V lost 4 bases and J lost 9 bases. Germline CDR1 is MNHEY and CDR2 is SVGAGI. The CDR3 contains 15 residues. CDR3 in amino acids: CASSSGTSGKGEQFF. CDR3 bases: TGTGCCAGCAGTTCCGGGACTAGCGGGAAGGGTGAGCAGTTCTTC.

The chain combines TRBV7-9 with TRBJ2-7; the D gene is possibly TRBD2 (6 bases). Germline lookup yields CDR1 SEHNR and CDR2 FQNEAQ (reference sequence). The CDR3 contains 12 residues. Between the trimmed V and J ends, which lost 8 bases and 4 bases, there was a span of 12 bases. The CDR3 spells CASSKGGYEQYF. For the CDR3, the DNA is TGTGCCAGCTCGAAAGGAGGGTACGAGCAGTACTTC.

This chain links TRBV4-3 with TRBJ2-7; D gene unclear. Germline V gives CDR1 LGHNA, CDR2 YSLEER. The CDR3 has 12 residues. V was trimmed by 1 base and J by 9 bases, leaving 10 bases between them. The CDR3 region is CASSQGYSRQYF. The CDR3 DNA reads TGCGCCAGCAGCCAAGGGTACAGCCGGCAGTACTTC.

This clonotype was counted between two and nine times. The DNA of the CDR3 is TGCGCCAGCAGCCAGATGACTTTAAGGGGACGCATTCAGTACTTC. Translated, it gives CASSQMTLRGRIQYF. V usage is TRBV4-1 and J usage is TRBJ2-4; tentatively, D is TRBD1 or TRBD2 (5 bases each). CDR3 length: 15 amino acids. V was shortened by 3 bases and J by 9 bases, with 18 bases between the two germline ends. The germline V gene has CDR1 MGHRA and CDR2 YSYEKL.

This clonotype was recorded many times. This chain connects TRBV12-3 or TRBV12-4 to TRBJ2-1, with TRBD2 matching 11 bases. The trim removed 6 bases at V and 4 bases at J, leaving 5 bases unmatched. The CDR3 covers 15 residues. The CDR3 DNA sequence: TGTGCCAGCAGCGGCGGGACTAGCGGTTACAATGAGCAGTTCTTC. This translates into CASSGGTSGYNEQFF.

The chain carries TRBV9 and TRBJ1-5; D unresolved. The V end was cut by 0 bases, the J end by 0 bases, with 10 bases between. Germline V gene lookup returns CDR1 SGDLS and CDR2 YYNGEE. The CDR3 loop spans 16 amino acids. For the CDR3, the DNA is TGTGCCAGCAGCGTAGCCCAAGATTTTAGCAATCAGCCCCAGCATTTT. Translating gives CASSVAQDFSNQPQHF.

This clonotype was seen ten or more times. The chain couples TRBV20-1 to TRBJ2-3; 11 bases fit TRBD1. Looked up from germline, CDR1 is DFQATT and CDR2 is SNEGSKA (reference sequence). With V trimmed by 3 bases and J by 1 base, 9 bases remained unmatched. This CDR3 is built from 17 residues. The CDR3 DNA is TGCAGTGCTAGCGGACAGGGGGCGGAGGCTGGCACAGATACGCAGTATTTT. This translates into CSASGQGAEAGTDTQYF.

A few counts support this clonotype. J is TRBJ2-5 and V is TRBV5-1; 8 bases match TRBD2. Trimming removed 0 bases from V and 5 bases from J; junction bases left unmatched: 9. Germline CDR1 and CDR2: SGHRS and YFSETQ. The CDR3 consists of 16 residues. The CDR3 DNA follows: TGCGCCAGCAGCTTGGCCCGGGAGGGCCAGGGGGAGACCCAGTACTTC. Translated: CASSLAREGQGETQYF.

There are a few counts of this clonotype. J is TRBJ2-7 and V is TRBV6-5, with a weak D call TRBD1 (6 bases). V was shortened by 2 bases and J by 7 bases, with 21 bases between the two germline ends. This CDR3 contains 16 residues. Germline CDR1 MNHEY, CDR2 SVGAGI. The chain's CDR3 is CASSYQQGRLASEQYF. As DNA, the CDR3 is TGTGCCAGCAGTTACCAACAGGGACGCTTGGCGTCTGAGCAGTACTTC.

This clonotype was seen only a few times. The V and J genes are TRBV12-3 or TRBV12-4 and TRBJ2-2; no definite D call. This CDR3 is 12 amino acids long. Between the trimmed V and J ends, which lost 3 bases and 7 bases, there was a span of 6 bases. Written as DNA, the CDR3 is TGTGCCAGCAGTTTCGGGTTCGGGGAGCTGTTTTTT. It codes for CASSFGFGELFF.

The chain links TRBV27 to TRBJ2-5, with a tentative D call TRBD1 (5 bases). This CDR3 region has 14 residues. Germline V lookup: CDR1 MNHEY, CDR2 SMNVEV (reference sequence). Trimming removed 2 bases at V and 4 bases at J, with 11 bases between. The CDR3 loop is CASSLDSGAETQYF. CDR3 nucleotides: TGTGCCAGCAGTTTAGACAGTGGGGCAGAGACCCAGTACTTC.

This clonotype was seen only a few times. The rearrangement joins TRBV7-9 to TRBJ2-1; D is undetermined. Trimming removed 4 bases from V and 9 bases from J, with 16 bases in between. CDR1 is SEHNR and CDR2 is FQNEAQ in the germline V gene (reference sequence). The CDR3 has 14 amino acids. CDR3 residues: CASSSTPSRSEQFF. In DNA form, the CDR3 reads TGTGCCAGCAGCTCCACCCCCAGCAGGTCTGAGCAGTTCTTC.

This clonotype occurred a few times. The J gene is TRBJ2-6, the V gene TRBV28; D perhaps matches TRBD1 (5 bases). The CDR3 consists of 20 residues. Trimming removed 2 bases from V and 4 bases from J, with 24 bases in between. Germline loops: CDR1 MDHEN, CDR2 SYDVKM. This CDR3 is CASSLARAITIPRGANVLTF. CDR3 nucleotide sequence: TGTGCCAGCAGTTTAGCCAGGGCAATAACTATTCCTCGGGGGGCCAACGTCCTGACTTTC.

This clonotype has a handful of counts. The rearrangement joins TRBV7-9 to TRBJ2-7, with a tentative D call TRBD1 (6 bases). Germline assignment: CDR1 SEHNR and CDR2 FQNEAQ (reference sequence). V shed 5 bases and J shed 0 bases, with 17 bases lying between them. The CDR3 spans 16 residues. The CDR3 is CASSPPWDTFSYEQYF. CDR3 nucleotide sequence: TGTGCCAGCAGCCCGCCCTGGGACACCTTCTCCTACGAGCAGTACTTC.